The text below deals with one T cell receptor (beta chain). Its antigen remains unidentified. Method: immunoSEQ multiplex PCR; TCRdb's copy keeps in-frame clones and lacks some. Of tens of thousands of clones in the sample, roughly 97% were seen once. The data are from a study of siplizumab effects on memory and regulatory T cells. Notes on the study in general: Unstimulated subset assignment was obtained for only a minor fraction of alloreactive clones. The study found that siplizumab significantly reduced alloreactive sequences traceable to unstimulated CD4+ memory cells. Many proliferating CD4+ or CD8+ clones remained unclassified. Roughly 75-95% of them could not be assigned either a naive or a memory phenotype. The average Treg-derived proportion among mappable alloreactive CD4+ clones was roughly 70% with siplizumab versus under 35% in controls.

Germline V lookup: CDR1 SGHTA, CDR2 FQGNSA. This CDR3 is 17 amino acids long. V shed 5 bases, J shed 0 bases, and the junction held 8 bases outside the gene matches. The gene calls are TRBV7-2 and TRBJ2-5; 11 nucleotides match TRBD2. The source is a human donor in good health. Sample: naive CD4+ T cells sorted from blood. The CDR3 here is CASSISSGGTYQETQYF. In nucleotides, the CDR3 is TGTGCCAGCAGCATCTCTAGCGGGGGGACGTACCAAGAGACCCAGTACTTC.